A single sample gave rise to the 30 T cell receptor beta chains below, sequenced in a study of shared clonotypes between healthy human individuals. Produced via immunoSEQ multiplex PCR; TCRdb's table is partial and in-frame only. The sample yields hundreds of thousands of clones, roughly 70% seen once. The source material was memory CD4+ T cells sorted from blood. Subset meaning: CD45RA-negative fraction. These receptor sequences come from a woman in her twenties or thirties in good health.

V and J are TRBV4-1 and TRBJ2-7; 10 positions agree with TRBD2. Trimming removed 0 bases from V and 1 base from J; junction bases left unmatched: 3. Per the germline V gene, CDR1 is MGHRA and CDR2 is YSYEKL. The CDR3 runs 16 residues. In DNA form, the CDR3 reads TGCGCCAGCAGCCAAGACTCTAGCGGGAGTTCCTACGAGCAGTACTTC. Translating gives CASSQDSSGSSYEQYF.

The chain combines TRBV7-6 with TRBJ1-5, with D unresolved. There are 15 residues in the CDR3. Trimming removed 5 bases at V and 6 bases at J, with 17 bases between. CDR1 SGHVS and CDR2 FNYEAQ come from the germline V gene. CDR3 residues: CASSPLLGWFQPQHF. The CDR3 DNA sequence: TGTGCCAGCAGCCCACTTTTAGGGTGGTTTCAGCCCCAGCATTTT.

This chain joins TRBV6-1 and TRBJ1-1, with TRBD1 identical over 7 bases. The CDR3 has 13 residues. The germline gives CDR1 MNHNS, CDR2 SASEGT. The trim removed 3 bases at V and 8 bases at J, leaving 6 bases unmatched. CDR3 sequence: CASSDSTGVEAFF. The CDR3 coding sequence is TGTGCCAGCAGTGATTCAACAGGGGTAGAAGCTTTCTTT.

The chain joins TRBV5-1 to TRBJ1-2, with TRBD1 identical over 7 bases. Germline lookup yields CDR1 SGHRS and CDR2 YFSETQ. The CDR3 extends over 12 amino acids. V was clipped by 0 bases and J by 7 bases; unmatched bases: 0. The CDR3 here is CASSLGQGGYTF. The CDR3 bases are TGCGCCAGCAGCTTGGGACAGGGTGGCTACACCTTC.

The chain uses TRBV4-1 and TRBJ1-2; 10 bases fit TRBD1. The CDR3 length is 15 residues. Germline-derived CDR1 and CDR2 are MGHRA and YSYEKL. Unmatched junction bases numbered 5, after V lost 5 bases and J lost 2 bases. The CDR3 region has the DNA TGCGCCAGCAGCGGCGGGGGACAGGGGAACTATGGCTACACCTTC. Translated: CASSGGGQGNYGYTF.

V usage is TRBV7-7 and J usage is TRBJ2-5, with 8 bases that match TRBD1. This CDR3 comprises 14 residues. CDR1 is SSHAT, CDR2 FNYEAQ, per germline (reference sequence). The V segment lost 5 bases and the J segment 4 bases; nucleotides outside the gene matches: 6. The CDR3 DNA reads TGTGCCAGCAGCCACCAGGGGGCACGAGAGACCCAGTACTTC. As protein: CASSHQGARETQYF.

This clone was seen a few times. The CDR3 DNA reads as TGTGCCAGCAGCTCCCAGAATCAGCCCCAGCATTTT. This encodes CASSSQNQPQHF. The gene calls are TRBV5-8 and TRBJ1-5, with no clear D. Germline values: CDR1 SGHTS, CDR2 YDEGEE. The V and J ends lost 3 bases and 4 bases respectively, with 5 bases between them. The CDR3 spans 12 residues.

This clone was counted a few times. This chain's CDR3 is CASNKDSSTDTQYF. CDR3 bases: TGCGCCAGCAATAAGGATTCTAGCACAGATACGCAGTATTTT. V usage is TRBV5-1 and J usage is TRBJ2-3; D is ambiguous. Germline CDR1 and CDR2: SGHRS and YFSETQ. The CDR3 consists of 14 residues. Trimming pared 6 bases from V and 0 bases from J, leaving 11 bases between.

The genes are TRBV19 and TRBJ2-5; 7 nucleotides match TRBD1. This CDR3 is 14 amino acids long. V dropped 0 bases and J dropped 4; count of bases not matched to a gene: 2. CDR1 is LNHDA and CDR2 is SQIVND in the germline V gene (reference sequence). The CDR3: CASSIEGTAETQYF. The CDR3 DNA sequence: TGTGCCAGTAGTATAGAGGGGACAGCAGAGACCCAGTACTTC.

A word on this clone: Other DNA sequences of this sample code for an identical CDR3. The gene calls are TRBV28 and TRBJ2-7, with D hard to call. In germline, CDR1 is MDHEN, CDR2 SYDVKM. There are 11 residues in the CDR3. The ends were cut back, 5 bases at V and 4 bases at J, with 6 bases in the middle. CDR3 in DNA: TGTGCCAGCAGTAGGGTGTACGAGCAGTACTTC. Amino acid sequence: CASSRVYEQYF.

The chain couples TRBV18 to TRBJ1-5; 7 bases align to TRBD1. Looked up from germline, CDR1 is KGHSH and CDR2 is LQKENI. CDR3 length: 14 amino acids. V dropped 5 bases and J dropped 7; count of bases not matched to a gene: 8. The CDR3 loop is CASSTQTGRQPQHF. Written as DNA, the CDR3 is TGTGCCAGCTCAACCCAGACAGGGCGCCAGCCCCAGCATTTT.

This clone was observed a handful of times. Other DNA sequences in this specimen translate into the identical CDR3. The rearrangement links TRBV11-3 to TRBJ2-1, with 7 nucleotides matching TRBD2. The CDR3 is made up of 15 amino acids. Trimming cost V 1 base and J 4 bases; bases outside gene matches: 4. CDR1 SGHNT and CDR2 YENEEA come from the germline V gene. This CDR3 reads CASSLGLADYNEQFF. CDR3 nucleotides: TGTGCCAGCAGCTTAGGCCTAGCGGATTACAATGAGCAGTTCTTC.

This clone was found a few times. The chain joins TRBV20-1 to TRBJ1-1; tentative D call: TRBD1 (5 bases). The CDR3 covers 10 residues. Germline CDR1 reads DFQATT; CDR2 reads SNEGSKA (reference sequence). V gave up 6 bases and J gave up 7 bases, with 9 bases separating them. CDR3 coding DNA: TGCAGTGCGTGGCAGGGTGAAGCTTTCTTT. Amino acids: CSAWQGEAFF.

The chain carries TRBV5-1 and TRBJ2-1; tentatively, D is TRBD1 (6 bases). The CDR3 totals 15 residues. In germline, CDR1 is SGHRS, CDR2 YFSETQ. Trimming took 4 bases from V and 0 from J, leaving 11 bases between them. CDR3 amino acids: CASSKDRPSYNEQFF. The DNA of the CDR3 is TGCGCCAGCAGCAAAGACAGGCCCTCCTACAATGAGCAGTTCTTC.

This chain connects TRBV30 to TRBJ1-4; TRBD1 is a possible D gene (5 bases). From germline, CDR1 is GTSNPN and CDR2 SVGIG (reference sequence). The V gene lost 3 bases and the J gene lost 5 bases, with 13 bases spanning the gap. This CDR3 spans 14 amino acids. CDR3 amino acids: CAWRGGIVNEKLFF. The CDR3 DNA reads as TGTGCCTGGAGGGGGGGGATCGTAAATGAAAAACTGTTTTTT. The complete variable domain, with remaining parts taken from reference TRBV30 and TRBJ1-4, reads SQTIHQWPATLVQPVGSPLSLECTVEGTSNPNLYWYRQAAGRGLQLLFYSVGIGQISSEVPQNLSASRPQDRQFILSSKKLLLSDSGFYLCAWRGGIVNEKLFFGSGTQLSVL.

The chain joins TRBV6-1 to TRBJ1-6, with D perhaps matching TRBD1 (5 bases). CDR3 length: 16 residues. Germline V gene sequence: CDR1 MNHNS, CDR2 SASEGT. V lost 2 bases to trimming and J lost 6 bases, with 14 bases between them. The CDR3: CASSELAGRSNSPLHF. Written as DNA, the CDR3 is TGTGCCAGCAGTGAACTGGCGGGGCGAAGTAATTCACCCCTCCACTTT.

This clone was seen a single time. This chain connects TRBV6-5 to TRBJ1-3; 8 bases are shared with TRBD1. The ends lost 2 bases at V and 4 bases at J; junction bases unmatched: 7. The CDR3 totals 16 residues. CDR1 and CDR2 from the germline V gene are MNHEY and SVGAGI. CDR3 residues: CASSYTIQGAGNTIYF. Here the CDR3 DNA reads TGTGCCAGCAGTTACACTATTCAGGGGGCAGGAAACACCATATATTTT.

This clone was seen at least ten times. The chain links TRBV5-1 to TRBJ2-2; TRBD1 matches at 7 bases. V lost 4 bases, J lost 1 base, and 7 bases stayed unmatched. Germline values: CDR1 SGHRS, CDR2 YFSETQ. The CDR3 is 16 amino acids. The CDR3: CASSRSGTENTGELFF. In DNA form, the CDR3 reads TGCGCCAGCAGCCGGTCCGGGACAGAGAACACCGGGGAGCTGTTTTTT.

The chain joins TRBV6-1 to TRBJ1-5, with D maybe TRBD1 (5 bases). V lost 2 bases and J 4 bases, leaving 15 bases between the germline ends. This CDR3 region has 16 residues. Per germline, CDR1 MNHNS and CDR2 SASEGT. The CDR3 DNA reads as TGTGCCAGCAGTGAACCCCGGAGCGACAGAAATCAGCCCCAGCATTTT. The encoded protein is CASSEPRSDRNQPQHF.

This clone occurred a few times. The chain recombines TRBV5-1 with TRBJ2-7; the D gene could be TRBD1 or TRBD2 (5 bases each). The germline V and J ends were trimmed by 1 base and 3 bases, with 14 bases remaining between them. This CDR3 is 15 amino acids long. Germline CDR1 and CDR2: SGHRS and YFSETQ. The CDR3 DNA reads as TGCGCCAGCAGCTTGACCGCAGGGACCCTCTACGAGCAGTACTTC. It yields the protein CASSLTAGTLYEQYF.

The chain carries TRBV2 and TRBJ2-7; 8 positions agree with TRBD1. Germline CDR1 and CDR2: SNHLY and FYNNEI. The CDR3 runs to 14 residues. The trim removed 6 bases at V and 5 bases at J, leaving 9 bases unmatched. Here the CDR3 reads CASRDRAPLHEQYF. The CDR3 nucleotides read TGTGCCAGCAGGGACAGGGCCCCCCTCCACGAGCAGTACTTC. Full variable domain (rest looked up from reference TRBV2 and TRBJ2-7): EPEVTQTPSHQVTQMGQEVILRCVPISNHLYFYWYRQILGQKVEFLVSFYNNEISEKSEIFDDQFSVERPDGSNFTLKIRSTKLEDSAMYFCASRDRAPLHEQYFGPGTRLTVT.

This clone is a singleton in its sample. This rearrangement joins TRBV4-2 to TRBJ1-3; tentative D call: TRBD1 (6 bases). The CDR3 loop spans 16 amino acids. The V and J ends lost 1 base and 0 bases respectively, with 10 bases between them. CDR1 LGHNA and CDR2 YNFKEQ come from the germline V gene. The CDR3 nucleotides read TGTGCCAGCAGCCAAGGTCAGGGGCCCTCTGGAAACACCATATATTTT. It specifies CASSQGQGPSGNTIYF.

The V call is TRBV7-2, the J call TRBJ2-3; D is unresolved. CDR1 and CDR2 from the germline V gene are SGHTA and FQGNSA. The CDR3 extends over 14 amino acids. Trimming took 5 bases from V and 2 from J, leaving 11 bases between them. This chain's CDR3 is CASSPAGHTDTQYF. The CDR3 coding sequence is TGTGCCAGCAGCCCGGCCGGGCACACAGATACGCAGTATTTT.

The chain uses TRBV19 and TRBJ2-3; TRBD2 aligns across 15 bases. Germline lookup yields CDR1 LNHDA and CDR2 SQIVND (reference sequence). The CDR3 runs 18 residues. V shed 6 bases and J 3 bases; nucleotides not matched to a gene: 10. CDR3 amino acids: CASSRRGLAGGFTDTQYF. The CDR3, as DNA: TGTGCCAGTAGCCGCCGCGGACTAGCGGGAGGGTTTACAGATACGCAGTATTTT. Full variable domain (remainder filled in from reference TRBV19 and TRBJ2-3): DGGITQSPKYLFRKEGQNVTLSCEQNLNHDAMYWYRQDPGQGLRLIYYSQIVNDFQKGDIAEGYSVSREKKESFPLTVTSAQKNPTAFYLCASSRRGLAGGFTDTQYFGPGTRLTVL.

The J gene is TRBJ1-1, the V gene TRBV30; possibly TRBD1 for D (5 bases). The V end lost 3 bases, the J end lost 1 base, and 12 bases lay between the germline ends. Germline values: CDR1 GTSNPN, CDR2 SVGIG (reference sequence). The CDR3 is 14 amino acids. Here the CDR3 reads CAWSDRQPNTEAFF. The CDR3 DNA sequence: TGTGCCTGGAGCGACAGACAACCGAACACTGAAGCTTTCTTT.

This clone has just one count. With only one base between it and a far larger clone, this is likely a read error. The V gene is TRBV27, the J gene TRBJ1-2; D remains unclear. The CDR3 runs to 15 residues. Germline V CDR1 and CDR2: MNHEY, SMNVEV (reference sequence). The CDR3 here is CAGSPTSAGIYGYTF. The CDR3 nucleotides read TGTGCCGGCAGTCCGACATCCGCGGGGATCTATGGCTACACCTTC.

J is TRBJ2-1 and V is TRBV18, with TRBD2 matching over 11 bases. Germline CDR1 reads KGHSH; CDR2 reads LQKENI. This CDR3 spans 17 amino acids. V lost 2 bases and J lost 5; bases outside the gene matches: 8. CDR3 loop: CASSPSSGRANNNEQFF. The CDR3 coding sequence is TGTGCCAGCTCACCAAGTAGCGGGAGGGCCAACAACAATGAGCAGTTCTTC.

The J gene is TRBJ2-1, the V gene TRBV27; 9 bases are a match to TRBD2. This CDR3 comprises 15 residues. V dropped 3 bases and J dropped 4; count of bases not matched to a gene: 4. CDR1 is MNHEY, CDR2 SMNVEV, per germline (reference sequence). The CDR3, as DNA: TGTGCCAGCAGTTTTATTGGACTAGCGTACAATGAGCAGTTCTTC. Translated: CASSFIGLAYNEQFF.

The rearrangement uses TRBV30 and TRBJ1-2, with a weak D call TRBD1 (5 bases). The CDR3 consists of 12 residues. Per germline, CDR1 GTSNPN and CDR2 SVGIG (reference sequence). The V end lost 1 base, the J end lost 3 bases, and 6 bases lay between the germline ends. The DNA of the CDR3 is TGTGCCTGGAGTGGGGGCCACTATGGCTACACCTTC. Translation: CAWSGGHYGYTF. The full variable domain, rest sourced from reference TRBV30 and TRBJ1-2, is SQTIHQWPATLVQPVGSPLSLECTVEGTSNPNLYWYRQAAGRGLQLLFYSVGIGQISSEVPQNLSASRPQDRQFILSSKKLLLSDSGFYLCAWSGGHYGYTFGSGTRLTVV.

V usage is TRBV7-2 and J usage is TRBJ2-7; the match to TRBD2 covers 14 bases. Germline assignment: CDR1 SGHTA and CDR2 FQGNSA. Losses at the gene ends were 10 bases for V and 4 bases for J; bases not matched to a gene: 12. The CDR3 totals 16 residues. The CDR3 spells CATSITGTSGSYEQYF. In nucleotides, the CDR3 is TGTGCCACCTCCATAACCGGGACTAGCGGGAGTTACGAGCAGTACTTC. Drawing the rest from reference TRBV7-2 and TRBJ2-7, the complete variable domain is GAGVSQSPSNKVTEKGKDVELRCDPISGHTALYWYRQSLGQGLEFLIYFQGNSAPDKSGLPSDRFSAERTGGSVSTLTIQRTQQEDSAVYLCATSITGTSGSYEQYFGPGTRLTVT.